What follows are 28 T cell receptor beta chains derived from one specimen sequenced in a study of T cells in Graves' hyperthyroidism and ophthalmopathy (dated by TCRdb to between 2019 and 2020). The library came from multiplex PCR. The instrument was an Illumina HiSeq 2000. The TCR beta CDR3 regions were amplified from RNA transcripts. The first round of RT-PCR for the TCR CDR3 was performed with the HTBI primer set and the Qiagen OneStep RT-PCR kit. TCRdb cleaned the public reads at Q25 with fastp, built clones with MiXCR and kept in-frame beta chains. Rows with a matching CDR3 protein are joined into one entry that keeps the most common DNA and genes. For this sample there are 600,000 or so distinct CDR3 sequences; 12% to 15% appear just once. Together, the top ten hold roughly 6.9% of the sample. The sequenced material came from blood. These receptors were obtained from a woman under 30 with Graves' ophthalmopathy.

This clonotype was found many times. The chain has TRBV7-9 and TRBJ1-5, with a weak D call TRBD1 (6 bases). CDR3 length: 17 residues. CDR1 is SEHNR and CDR2 is FQNEAQ in the germline V gene (reference sequence). V was shortened by 1 base and J by 5 bases, with 18 bases between the two germline ends. The CDR3 coding sequence is TGTGCCAGCAGCTTAGTGGTCGCCGGGGGCATCGATCAGCCCCAGCATTTT. Its protein is CASSLVVAGGIDQPQHF.

On this clonotype: A read error may be the cause here, since a much bigger clone is one base away. The chain recombines TRBV7-9 with TRBJ1-2, with 8 positions matching TRBD1. CDR3 length: 14 residues. Germline V CDR1 and CDR2: SEHNR, FQNEAQ (reference sequence). CDR3 in amino acids: CASSSTGVNYGCTF. The CDR3 bases are TGTGCCAGCAGCTCGACAGGGGTTAACTATGGCTGCACCTTC.

The table lists this clonotype with many counts. The rearrangement joins TRBV27 to TRBJ1-1, with D tentatively TRBD1 (6 bases). CDR1 is MNHEY and CDR2 is SMNVEV in the germline V gene (reference sequence). V was cut by 5 bases and J by 7 bases, with 23 bases left in between. This CDR3 is 16 amino acids long. CDR3 amino acids: CASSPGARTVPNEAFF. The CDR3 coding sequence is TGTGCCAGCAGTCCGGGGGCCAGGACGGTTCCAAATGAAGCTTTCTTT.

At least ten counts were recorded for this clonotype. The chain recombines TRBV7-8 with TRBJ1-1, with TRBD1 matching 7 bases. V was pared by 3 bases and J by 0 bases, with 13 bases of the junction left unmatched. Germline values: CDR1 SGHVS, CDR2 FQNEAQ. The CDR3 spans 18 residues. The CDR3 DNA reads as TGTGCCAGCAGCTTGTACCGGGACAGAAAACAGGTGAACACTGAAGCTTTCTTT. It codes for CASSLYRDRKQVNTEAFF.

This clonotype was detected ten times or more. J is TRBJ2-7 and V is TRBV20-1; D remains unclear. V was shortened by 1 base and J by 3 bases, with 10 bases between the two germline ends. This CDR3 spans 13 amino acids. CDR1 is DFQATT, CDR2 SNEGSKA, per germline (reference sequence). Written as DNA, the CDR3 is TGCAGTGCTAGAGGAGGCAGAGGCTACGAGCAGTACTTC. Translation: CSARGGRGYEQYF.

Many counts were recorded for this clonotype. This rearrangement joins TRBV6-1 to TRBJ2-1; D is uncertain. Germline V gene sequence: CDR1 MNHNS, CDR2 SASEGT. Trimming took 5 bases from V and 0 from J, leaving 17 bases between them. The CDR3 consists of 17 residues. Here the CDR3 reads CASSWVLAPSSYNEQFF. The CDR3, as DNA: TGTGCCAGCAGTTGGGTATTGGCCCCGAGCTCCTACAATGAGCAGTTCTTC.

This clonotype was detected many times. The chain has TRBV7-2 and TRBJ2-1; 10 positions agree with TRBD2. The length of the CDR3 is 15 residues. CDR1 is SGHTA, CDR2 FQGNSA, per germline. The J segment lost 9 bases and the V segment lost 1 base, leaving 6 bases of the junction unmatched. The CDR3 coding sequence is TGTGCCAGCAGCTTAGTGGTGTTAGCGGGAGGTGAGCAGTTCTTC. Residues: CASSLVVLAGGEQFF.

The J gene is TRBJ1-5, the V gene TRBV19; possibly TRBD1 for D (5 bases). The CDR3 covers 14 residues. Trimming took off 6 bases at V and 3 bases at J, with 12 bases between the two ends. Germline-derived CDR1 and CDR2 are LNHDA and SQIVND (reference sequence). The CDR3: CASSRDGLNQPQHF. CDR3 bases: TGTGCCAGTAGCCGGGACGGACTCAATCAGCCCCAGCATTTT. Full variable domain (missing parts from reference TRBV19 and TRBJ1-5): DGGITQSPKYLFRKEGQNVTLSCEQNLNHDAMYWYRQDPGQGLRLIYYSQIVNDFQKGDIAEGYSVSREKKESFPLTVTSAQKNPTAFYLCASSRDGLNQPQHFGDGTRLSIL.

This clonotype was seen repeatedly, ten times or more. J is TRBJ1-2 and V is TRBV15; tentative D call: TRBD1 (6 bases). Germline V gene lookup returns CDR1 LNHNV and CDR2 YYDKDF (reference sequence). V was clipped by 5 bases and J by 5 bases, with 12 bases between them. This CDR3 spans 13 amino acids. The DNA of the CDR3 is TGTGCCACCAGCCCGGACAGCAAGTATGGCTACACCTTC. Residues: CATSPDSKYGYTF. The variable domain in full, completed from reference TRBV15 and TRBJ1-2, reads DAMVIQNPRYQVTQFGKPVTLSCSQTLNHNVMYWYQQKSSQAPKLLFHYYDKDFNNEADTPDNFQSRRPNTSFCFLDIRSPGLGDTAMYLCATSPDSKYGYTFGSGTRLTVV.

This sequence joins TRBV15 and TRBJ1-1; D gene ambiguous. CDR1 is LNHNV, CDR2 YYDKDF, per germline (reference sequence). Trimming took off 3 bases at V and 5 bases at J, with 10 bases between the two ends. The CDR3 contains 13 residues. The CDR3 nucleotides are TGTGCCACCAGCAGTTCATACGGGACTGAAGCTTTCTTT. Encoded protein: CATSSSYGTEAFF.

This clonotype came up many times. The CDR3 bases are TGTGCCAGCAGTCTAATCGGGACAGGGCAAATTCAGTACTTC. This encodes CASSLIGTGQIQYF. J is TRBJ2-4 and V is TRBV28; 9 bases fit TRBD1. V was clipped by 5 bases and J by 10 bases; unmatched bases: 9. Germline V gives CDR1 MDHEN, CDR2 SYDVKM. The CDR3 has 14 residues.

This clonotype came up a few times. The chain employs TRBV12-3 or TRBV12-4 and TRBJ2-4; D is perhaps TRBD2 (5 bases). The CDR3 is 16 amino acids. V lost 2 bases and J 3 bases, leaving 14 bases between the germline ends. Here the CDR3 DNA reads TGTGCCAGCAGTTTACCGGCTAGCAGCCACAAAAACATTCAGTACTTC. It yields the protein CASSLPASSHKNIQYF.

This clonotype appeared many times. The chain recombines TRBV27 with TRBJ2-7; 7 nucleotides agree with TRBD1. Germline V gene data show CDR1 as MNHEY and CDR2 as SMNVEV (reference sequence). V shed 0 bases, J shed 0 bases, and the junction held 5 bases outside the gene matches. The CDR3 totals 16 residues. CDR3: CASSLSYRGSSYEQYF. In DNA form, the CDR3 reads TGTGCCAGCAGTTTATCCTACAGGGGCAGCTCCTACGAGCAGTACTTC.

The chain has TRBV7-9 and TRBJ1-4; D may be TRBD1 (6 bases). CDR1 is SEHNR, CDR2 FQNEAQ, per germline (reference sequence). V was cut by 7 bases and J by 4 bases, with 22 bases left in between. The CDR3 length is 17 residues. The CDR3 DNA follows: TGTGCCAGCACCCGGGCAGGGGCGGCTCTTTTTAATGAAAAACTGTTTTTT. It specifies CASTRAGAALFNEKLFF.

The rearrangement links TRBV19 to TRBJ1-2, with 7 positions matching TRBD1. The V and J ends lost 8 bases and 7 bases, in that order; junction bases with no gene match: 10. The CDR3 covers 13 residues. Per germline, CDR1 LNHDA and CDR2 SQIVND (reference sequence). As DNA, the CDR3 is TGTGCCAGTGCAGACAGGGAGGGTGTTGGCTACACCTTC. Residues: CASADREGVGYTF.

This clonotype came up many times. The CDR3 is CAWSPDRLANYGYTF. The CDR3 coding sequence is TGTGCCTGGAGCCCGGACAGATTAGCTAACTATGGCTACACCTTC. V usage is TRBV30 and J usage is TRBJ1-2; the D gene is possibly TRBD1 (6 bases). The V end lost 3 bases, the J end lost 0 bases, and 14 bases lay between the germline ends. The CDR3 has 15 amino acids. Germline V gene data show CDR1 as GTSNPN and CDR2 as SVGIG (reference sequence).

This clonotype was seen many times. This chain connects TRBV3-1 to TRBJ2-3; 7 nucleotides match TRBD1. Trimming at V came to 0 bases and at J to 4 bases, leaving 7 bases not matched to a gene. Germline CDR1 and CDR2: LGHDT and YNNKEL (reference sequence). This CDR3 comprises 16 residues. The chain's CDR3 is CASSQERGGLADTQYF. For the CDR3, the DNA is TGTGCCAGCAGCCAAGAACGAGGGGGCTTGGCAGATACGCAGTATTTT.

This clonotype was counted at least ten times. The gene calls are TRBV19 and TRBJ2-7; a weak D match, TRBD2 (6 bases). Germline V gene data show CDR1 as LNHDA and CDR2 as SQIVND (reference sequence). Trimming stripped 5 bases from V and 3 bases from J, with 20 bases between. This CDR3 is 16 amino acids long. In DNA form, the CDR3 reads TGTGCCAGTAGTCCCCTCAGGAGGGACGGGAGCTACGAGCAGTACTTC. Protein product: CASSPLRRDGSYEQYF.

This clonotype was found a few times. The chain employs TRBV3-1 and TRBJ1-1; D perhaps matches TRBD1 (5 bases). CDR1 is LGHDT and CDR2 is YNNKEL in the germline V gene (reference sequence). This CDR3 has 15 residues. The V end lost 5 bases, the J end lost 4 bases, and 17 bases lay between the germline ends. The CDR3 DNA is TGTGCCAGCAGCGGGGGATCACTGGTTCGCACTGAAGCTTTCTTT. Protein: CASSGGSLVRTEAFF.

This clonotype has ten or more counts. This chain uses TRBV28 with TRBJ1-2; D is perhaps TRBD1 (6 bases). CDR1 and CDR2 (germline): MDHEN, SYDVKM. The CDR3 runs to 15 residues. V dropped 6 bases and J dropped 4 bases, with 18 bases sitting between them. The CDR3 DNA is TGTGCCAGCAGGCGCGCGAAGACAGGTACCTATGGCTACACCTTC. This gives the protein CASRRAKTGTYGYTF.

This clonotype has a handful of counts. V is TRBV24-1 and J is TRBJ2-7, with D perhaps matching TRBD1 or TRBD2 (6 bases each). The CDR3 covers 13 residues. The germline CDR1 and CDR2 sequences are KGHDR and SFDVKD. V gave up 9 bases and J gave up 5 bases, with 16 bases separating them. This CDR3 is CATGGLRGNEQYF. CDR3 sequence (DNA): TGTGCCACCGGGGGGCTGCGAGGTAACGAGCAGTACTTC.

In its sample, this clonotype was seen a few times. This chain joins TRBV20-1 and TRBJ2-2, with D tentatively TRBD1 (5 bases). The germline V gene has CDR1 DFQATT and CDR2 SNEGSKA (reference sequence). CDR3 length: 15 residues. V lost 1 base, J lost 7 bases, and 16 bases lay in between. CDR3: CSARVDGAGFGELFF. DNA of the CDR3: TGCAGTGCTAGAGTAGACGGTGCAGGGTTCGGGGAGCTGTTTTTT.

This clonotype has a handful of counts. The J gene is TRBJ2-5, the V gene TRBV6-1; 7 nucleotides match TRBD1. CDR3 length: 19 residues. The ends lost 6 bases at V and 1 base at J; junction bases unmatched: 20. Germline-derived CDR1 and CDR2 are MNHNS and SASEGT. In DNA form, the CDR3 reads TGTGCCAGCAGAGGGGAAGGACACGACAGGGCCTTTTCCCAAGAGACCCAGTACTTC. This codes for CASRGEGHDRAFSQETQYF.

This clonotype was counted ten times or more. The chain links TRBV20-1 to TRBJ2-7; D is unresolved. V shed 0 bases and J shed 2 bases, with 8 bases lying between them. This CDR3 contains 13 residues. From germline, CDR1 is DFQATT and CDR2 SNEGSKA (reference sequence). CDR3 loop: CSARELDTYEQYF. The CDR3 bases are TGCAGTGCTAGAGAGCTAGACACCTACGAGCAGTACTTC.

In its sample, this clonotype was seen a few times. The J gene is TRBJ2-5, the V gene TRBV14; D gene ambiguous. Between the trimmed V and J ends, which lost 1 base and 2 bases, there was a span of 5 bases. Looked up from germline, CDR1 is SGHDN and CDR2 is FVKESK. The CDR3 is 13 amino acids. The CDR3 is CASSQGIQETQYF. CDR3 coding DNA: TGTGCCAGCAGCCAAGGTATACAAGAGACCCAGTACTTC.

This clonotype was observed many times. The rearrangement links TRBV27 to TRBJ2-1; D uncertain. The CDR3 extends over 17 amino acids. Germline V gene data show CDR1 as MNHEY and CDR2 as SMNVEV (reference sequence). V dropped 0 bases and J dropped 2 bases, with 14 bases sitting between them. The CDR3 is CASSLSDALGTYNEQFF. The CDR3 DNA reads as TGTGCCAGCAGTTTATCTGACGCTCTAGGTACCTACAATGAGCAGTTCTTC.

This clonotype was seen a few times. One end of the junction fails to match germline, which may point to a read error. The chain uses TRBV28 and TRBJ1-6; a possible D gene is TRBD1 (6 bases). This CDR3 has 17 amino acids. In germline, CDR1 is MDHEN, CDR2 SYDVKM. DNA for the CDR3: TGTGTCAGCGATATCCCCTTAGGGGGGATCCCACATGCACCCCTCCACTTT. It codes for CVSDIPLGGIPHAPLHF. Filled out from reference TRBV28 and TRBJ1-6, the complete variable domain reads DVKVTQSSRYLVKRTGEKVFLECVQDMDHENMFWYRQDPGLGLRLIYFSYDVKMKEKGDIPEGYSVSREKKERFSLILESASTNQTSMYLCVSDIPLGGIPHAPLHFGNGTRLTVT.

This clonotype was recorded many times. This chain uses TRBV28 with TRBJ2-3; TRBD2 matches at 7 bases. Unmatched junction bases numbered 7, after V lost 6 bases and J lost 1 base. The CDR3 has 15 residues. The germline gives CDR1 MDHEN, CDR2 SYDVKM. Here the CDR3 reads CASSTLGLGTDTQYF. Here the CDR3 DNA reads TGTGCCAGCAGCACCCTTGGACTAGGCACAGATACGCAGTATTTT.